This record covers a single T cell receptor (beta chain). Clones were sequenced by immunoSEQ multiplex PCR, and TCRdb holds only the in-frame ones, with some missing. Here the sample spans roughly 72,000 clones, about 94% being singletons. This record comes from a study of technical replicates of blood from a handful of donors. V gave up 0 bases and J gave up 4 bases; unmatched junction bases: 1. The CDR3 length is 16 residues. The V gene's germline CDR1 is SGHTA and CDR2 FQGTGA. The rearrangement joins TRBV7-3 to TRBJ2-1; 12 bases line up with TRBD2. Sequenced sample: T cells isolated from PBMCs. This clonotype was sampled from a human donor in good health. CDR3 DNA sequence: TGTGCCAGCAGCTTAACAGGACTAGCGGGATACAATGAGCAGTTCTTC. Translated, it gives CASSLTGLAGYNEQFF.